The 25 T cell receptor beta chains listed next were all sequenced from one sample in a study of CXCR3-negative and CXCR3-positive naive CD8 T cells. Study conclusions and caveats: TRB CDR3 hydrophobicity was greater in CXCR3-positive naive cells than in CXCR3-negative naive cells.

The TRB libraries of cDNA were built by UMI-labeled 5' RACE. TCRdb re-called the 5' RACE reads; one entry per CDR3 protein, DNA not given. Seen in this sample are about 63,000 distinct CDR3 sequences; the ten most common clones hold around 4.9%. These receptors have no known antigen. Material for sequencing was naive CXCR3+ CD8+ T cells from blood. Subset specified: CD45RO-CCR7+CD27+CD95- naive CD8+ T cells expressing CXCR3 (TNR3+). These receptors originate from a human donor in good health. Some clones in this sample may be carry-over from other donors' samples.

The rearrangement links TRBV29-1 to TRBJ2-3; lacking DNA, the TRBD1 call made by TCRdb goes unchecked. The germline V gene has CDR1 SQVTM and CDR2 ANQGSEA. This CDR3 has 12 amino acids. This CDR3 is CSVPRGIDTQYF.

The chain uses TRBV5-1 and TRBJ2-3; the D call from TCRdb, TRBD1, cannot be confirmed without DNA. CDR1 and CDR2 (germline): SGHRS, YFSETQ. The CDR3 covers 16 residues. CDR3 in amino acids: CASSPREILGADTQYF.

This sequence joins TRBV29-1 and TRBJ2-2. CDR1 is SQVTM and CDR2 is ANQGSEA in the germline V gene. This CDR3 region has 14 residues. The CDR3 spells CSVLSRQSTGELFF.

The V gene is TRBV7-2, the J gene TRBJ1-2; the TCRdb call, TRBD1, lacks DNA for checking. This CDR3 has 15 amino acids. The germline gives CDR1 SGHTA, CDR2 FQGNSA. CDR3 in amino acids: CASSSTKGILYGYTF.

The V and J genes are TRBV29-1 and TRBJ2-1; lacking DNA, the TRBD2 call made by TCRdb goes unchecked. The CDR3 is 13 amino acids. Germline CDR1 SQVTM, CDR2 ANQGSEA. The CDR3 spells CSVTLAGDYEQYF.

The rearrangement uses TRBV20-1 and TRBJ2-1; TCRdb's D call, TRBD1, is unchecked because there is no DNA. CDR1 is DFQATT and CDR2 is SNEGSKA in the germline V gene (reference sequence). The CDR3 runs to 16 residues. This CDR3 is CSARDMTGATYNEQFF.

This chain connects TRBV4-2 to TRBJ2-3; the D gene TCRdb calls, TRBD2, cannot be checked with no DNA. Per germline, CDR1 LGHNA and CDR2 YNFKEQ. CDR3 length equals 18 residues. The CDR3: CASSQHILAGGQVDTQYF.

CDR3 amino acids: CASSPVTGEYNSPLHF. The chain links TRBV7-9 to TRBJ1-6; TCRdb outputs TRBD1, but without DNA this stays unchecked. Germline CDR1 SEHNR, CDR2 FQNEAQ (reference sequence). CDR3 length equals 16 residues.

The CDR3 region is CASSLEGTRTDTQYF. The V and J genes are TRBV11-2 and TRBJ2-3. The CDR3 loop spans 15 amino acids. CDR1 and CDR2 (germline): SGHAT, FQNNGV.

This chain uses TRBV29-1 with TRBJ2-2; the D gene TCRdb calls, TRBD1, cannot be checked with no DNA. This CDR3 has 15 amino acids. In germline, CDR1 is SQVTM, CDR2 ANQGSEA. CDR3 amino acids: CSVGPGTAYTGELFF.

J is TRBJ2-7 and V is TRBV28; TCRdb calls TRBD1, which cannot be checked without DNA. This CDR3 comprises 13 residues. The germline V gene has CDR1 MDHEN and CDR2 SYDVKM. CDR3 protein: CASTPPGPYEQYF.

This chain uses TRBV12-3 or TRBV12-4 with TRBJ2-7. This CDR3 region has 13 residues. CDR3 in amino acids: CASSLAAAYEQYF.

The V gene is TRBV10-3, the J gene TRBJ2-3. Germline CDR1 and CDR2: ENHRY and SYGVKD. The CDR3 length is 13 residues. The CDR3 region is CAISELALDTQYF.

The genes are TRBV7-6 and TRBJ2-1; absent DNA, TCRdb's TRBD1 call cannot be checked. Germline values: CDR1 SGHVS, CDR2 FNYEAQ. The CDR3 runs 20 residues. CDR3: CASSLVPSQIRKSPSGEQFF.

This chain links TRBV29-1 with TRBJ2-2. CDR1 SQVTM and CDR2 ANQGSEA come from the germline V gene. The CDR3 has 11 amino acids. CDR3 region: CSVVDTGELFF.

CDR3 protein: CASSWGPSYEQYF. The V and J genes are TRBV11-2 and TRBJ2-7; TCRdb proposes TRBD1, but this gene call is untestable without DNA. CDR1 SGHAT and CDR2 FQNNGV come from the germline V gene. The CDR3 loop spans 13 amino acids.

V usage is TRBV20-1 and J usage is TRBJ2-3. Germline V gene sequence: CDR1 DFQATT, CDR2 SNEGSKA (reference sequence). This CDR3 is built from 17 residues. CDR3 loop: CSARDLLAARSTDTQYF.

The chain recombines TRBV5-1 with TRBJ1-1. This CDR3 is built from 12 residues. Germline V lookup: CDR1 SGHRS, CDR2 YFSETQ. The CDR3 reads CASRSLNTEAFF.

The chain uses TRBV20-1 and TRBJ2-7; TCRdb's D call of TRBD2 is untestable without DNA. The length of the CDR3 is 16 residues. Germline CDR1 is DFQATT and CDR2 is SNEGSKA (reference sequence). This CDR3 reads CSAPWTSGWSSYEQYF.

The chain combines TRBV20-1 with TRBJ2-3; TCRdb's D call of TRBD2 is untestable without DNA. Germline CDR1 and CDR2: DFQATT and SNEGSKA (reference sequence). CDR3 size: 16 residues. CDR3 protein: CSARSGRGPATDTQYF.

The V and J genes are TRBV6-5 and TRBJ1-4; TCRdb returns TRBD1, unconfirmable since there is no DNA. Germline values: CDR1 MNHEY, CDR2 SVGAGI. This CDR3 contains 13 residues. The CDR3 spells CASKGGESEKLFF.

This sequence joins TRBV10-1 and TRBJ1-1. Per the germline V gene, CDR1 is WNHNN and CDR2 is SYGVQD (reference sequence). The CDR3 runs to 12 residues. The CDR3 loop reads CAARRKNTEAFF.

The rearrangement uses TRBV5-1 and TRBJ2-7; the D gene TCRdb calls, TRBD1, cannot be checked with no DNA. The germline CDR1 and CDR2 sequences are SGHRS and YFSETQ. The length of the CDR3 is 16 residues. This CDR3 reads CASPIDRDRGFYEQYF.

The CDR3 sequence: CASSFSAGRYNEQFF. The chain has TRBV28 and TRBJ2-1; without DNA, the TCRdb call of TRBD2 cannot be checked. The CDR3 totals 15 residues. Germline assignment: CDR1 MDHEN and CDR2 SYDVKM.

The V and J genes are TRBV29-1 and TRBJ1-2; TCRdb names TRBD1, which stays unverified in the absence of DNA. CDR1 is SQVTM and CDR2 is ANQGSEA in the germline V gene. This CDR3 is 13 amino acids long. The CDR3 here is CSVDRTSNYGYTF.